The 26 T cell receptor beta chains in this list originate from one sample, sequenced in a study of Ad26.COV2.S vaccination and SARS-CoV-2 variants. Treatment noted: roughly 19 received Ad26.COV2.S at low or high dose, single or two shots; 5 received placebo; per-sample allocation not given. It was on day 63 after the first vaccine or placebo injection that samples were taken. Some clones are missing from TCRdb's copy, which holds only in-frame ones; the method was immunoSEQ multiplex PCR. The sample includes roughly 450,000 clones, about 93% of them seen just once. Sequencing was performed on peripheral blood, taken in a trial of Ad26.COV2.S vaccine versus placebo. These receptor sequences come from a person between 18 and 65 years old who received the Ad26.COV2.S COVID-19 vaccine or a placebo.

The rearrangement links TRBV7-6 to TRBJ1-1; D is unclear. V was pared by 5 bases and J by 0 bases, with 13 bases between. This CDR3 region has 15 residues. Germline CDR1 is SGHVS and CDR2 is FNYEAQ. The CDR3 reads CASSPRVDMNTEAFF. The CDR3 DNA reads TGTGCCAGCAGCCCCCGGGTAGACATGAACACTGAAGCTTTCTTT. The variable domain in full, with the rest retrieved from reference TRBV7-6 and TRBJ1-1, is GAGVSQSPRYKVTKRGQDVALRCDPISGHVSLYWYRQALGQGPEFLTYFNYEAQQDKSGLPNDRFSAERPEGSISTLTIQRTEQRDSAMYRCASSPRVDMNTEAFFGQGTRLTVV.

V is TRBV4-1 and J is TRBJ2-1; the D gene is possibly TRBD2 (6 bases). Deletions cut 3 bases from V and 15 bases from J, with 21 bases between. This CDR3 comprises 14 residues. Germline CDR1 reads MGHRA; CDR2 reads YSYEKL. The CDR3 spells CASSQVEVSGRRFF. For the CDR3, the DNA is TGCGCCAGCAGCCAGGTGGAAGTTAGCGGAAGGAGGTTCTTC.

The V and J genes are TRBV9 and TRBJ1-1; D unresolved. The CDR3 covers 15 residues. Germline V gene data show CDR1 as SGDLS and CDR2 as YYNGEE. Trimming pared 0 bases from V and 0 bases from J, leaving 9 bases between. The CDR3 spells CASSVATQLNTEAFF. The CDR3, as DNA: TGTGCCAGCAGCGTAGCTACGCAATTGAACACTGAAGCTTTCTTT. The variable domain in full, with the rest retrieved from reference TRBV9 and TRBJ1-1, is DSGVTQTPKHLITATGQRVTLRCSPRSGDLSVYWYQQSLDQGLQFLIQYYNGEERAKGNILERFSAQQFPDLHSELNLSSLELGDSALYFCASSVATQLNTEAFFGQGTRLTVV.

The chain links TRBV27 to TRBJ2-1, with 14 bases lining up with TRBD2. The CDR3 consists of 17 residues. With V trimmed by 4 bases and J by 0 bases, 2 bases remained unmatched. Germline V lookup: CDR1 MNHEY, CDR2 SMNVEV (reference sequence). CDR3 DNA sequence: TGTGCCAGCAGTTCGGGACTAGCGGGAGCCTCCTACAATGAGCAGTTCTTC. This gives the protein CASSSGLAGASYNEQFF.

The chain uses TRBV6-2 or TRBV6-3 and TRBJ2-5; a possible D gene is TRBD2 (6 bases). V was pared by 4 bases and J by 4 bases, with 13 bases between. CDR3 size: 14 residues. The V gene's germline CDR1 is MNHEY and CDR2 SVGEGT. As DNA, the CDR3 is TGTGCCAGCAGTTCAACGGGAGAAGTAGAGACCCAGTACTTC. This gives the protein CASSSTGEVETQYF.

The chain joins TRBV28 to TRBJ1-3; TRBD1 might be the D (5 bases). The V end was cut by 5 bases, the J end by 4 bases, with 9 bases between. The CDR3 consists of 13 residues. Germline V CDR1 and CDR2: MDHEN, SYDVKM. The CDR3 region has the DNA TGTGCCAGCAGTATCTACAGGGGAAACACCATATATTTT. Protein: CASSIYRGNTIYF.

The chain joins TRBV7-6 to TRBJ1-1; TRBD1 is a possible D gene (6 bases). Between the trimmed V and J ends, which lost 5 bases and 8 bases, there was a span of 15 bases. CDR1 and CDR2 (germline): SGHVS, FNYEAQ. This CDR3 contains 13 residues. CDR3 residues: CASSPAWTEEAFF. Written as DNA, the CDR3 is TGTGCCAGCAGCCCAGCCTGGACAGAAGAAGCTTTCTTT. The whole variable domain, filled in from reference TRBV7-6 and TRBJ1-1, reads GAGVSQSPRYKVTKRGQDVALRCDPISGHVSLYWYRQALGQGPEFLTYFNYEAQQDKSGLPNDRFSAERPEGSISTLTIQRTEQRDSAMYRCASSPAWTEEAFFGQGTRLTVV.

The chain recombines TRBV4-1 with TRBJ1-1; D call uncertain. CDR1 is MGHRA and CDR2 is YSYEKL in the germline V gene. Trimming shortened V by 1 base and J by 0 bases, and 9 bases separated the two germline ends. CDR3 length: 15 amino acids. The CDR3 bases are TGCGCCAGCAGCCAAGGGACCAGGTTGAACACTGAAGCTTTCTTT. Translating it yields CASSQGTRLNTEAFF.

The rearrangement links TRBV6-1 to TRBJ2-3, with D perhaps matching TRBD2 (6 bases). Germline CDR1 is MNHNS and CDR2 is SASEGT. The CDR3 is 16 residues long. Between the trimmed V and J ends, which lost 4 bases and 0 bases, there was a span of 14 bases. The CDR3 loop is CASSGRLALSTDTQYF. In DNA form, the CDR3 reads TGTGCCAGCAGTGGCAGGCTAGCGCTAAGCACAGATACGCAGTATTTT.

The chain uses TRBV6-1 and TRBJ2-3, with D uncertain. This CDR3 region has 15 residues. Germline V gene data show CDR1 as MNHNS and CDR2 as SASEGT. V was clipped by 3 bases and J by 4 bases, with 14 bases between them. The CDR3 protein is CASSDTASRADTQYF. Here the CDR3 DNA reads TGTGCCAGCAGTGATACCGCCTCACGGGCAGATACGCAGTATTTT.

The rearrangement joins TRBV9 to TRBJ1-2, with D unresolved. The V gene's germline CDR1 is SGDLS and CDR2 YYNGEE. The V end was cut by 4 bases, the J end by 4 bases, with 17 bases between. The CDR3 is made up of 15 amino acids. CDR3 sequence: CASSSRQGMGYGYTF. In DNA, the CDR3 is TGTGCCAGCAGCTCGCGACAAGGCATGGGCTATGGCTACACCTTC. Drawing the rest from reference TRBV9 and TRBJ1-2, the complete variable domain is DSGVTQTPKHLITATGQRVTLRCSPRSGDLSVYWYQQSLDQGLQFLIQYYNGEERAKGNILERFSAQQFPDLHSELNLSSLELGDSALYFCASSSRQGMGYGYTFGSGTRLTVV.

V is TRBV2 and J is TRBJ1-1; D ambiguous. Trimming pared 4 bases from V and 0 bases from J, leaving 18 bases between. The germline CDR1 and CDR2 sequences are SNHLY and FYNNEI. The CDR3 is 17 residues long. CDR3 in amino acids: CASSGAKGWTMNTEAFF. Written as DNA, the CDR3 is TGTGCCAGCAGTGGGGCCAAGGGATGGACCATGAACACTGAAGCTTTCTTT.

CDR3 amino acids: CASSDPLADNTGELFF. CDR3 coding DNA: TGTGCCAGCAGCGACCCCTTAGCAGATAACACCGGGGAGCTGTTTTTT. The rearrangement links TRBV9 to TRBJ2-2; D not certain. CDR1 and CDR2 (germline): SGDLS, YYNGEE. This CDR3 region has 16 residues. Trimming shortened V by 3 bases and J by 2 bases, and 14 bases separated the two germline ends.

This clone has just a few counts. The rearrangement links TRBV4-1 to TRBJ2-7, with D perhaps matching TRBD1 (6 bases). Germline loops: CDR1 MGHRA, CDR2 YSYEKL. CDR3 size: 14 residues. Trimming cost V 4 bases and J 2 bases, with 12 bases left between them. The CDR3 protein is CASSPWTETYEQYF. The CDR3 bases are TGCGCCAGCAGCCCGTGGACAGAAACCTACGAGCAGTACTTC.

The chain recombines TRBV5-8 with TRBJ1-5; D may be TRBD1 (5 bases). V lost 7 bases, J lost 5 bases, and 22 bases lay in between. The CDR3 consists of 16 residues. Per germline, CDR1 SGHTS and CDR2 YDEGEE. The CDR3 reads CASAQLDGAHHQPQHF. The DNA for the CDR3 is TGTGCCAGCGCCCAGCTCGATGGGGCCCATCATCAGCCCCAGCATTTT.

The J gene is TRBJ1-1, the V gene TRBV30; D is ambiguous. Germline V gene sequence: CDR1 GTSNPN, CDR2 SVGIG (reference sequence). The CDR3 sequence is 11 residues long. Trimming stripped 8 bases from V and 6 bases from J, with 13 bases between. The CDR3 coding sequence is TGTGCCCATGGGCAGGTCTCTGAAGCTTTCTTT. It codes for CAHGQVSEAFF. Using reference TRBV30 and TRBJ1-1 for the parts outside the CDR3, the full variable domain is SQTIHQWPATLVQPVGSPLSLECTVEGTSNPNLYWYRQAAGRGLQLLFYSVGIGQISSEVPQNLSASRPQDRQFILSSKKLLLSDSGFYLCAHGQVSEAFFGQGTRLTVV.

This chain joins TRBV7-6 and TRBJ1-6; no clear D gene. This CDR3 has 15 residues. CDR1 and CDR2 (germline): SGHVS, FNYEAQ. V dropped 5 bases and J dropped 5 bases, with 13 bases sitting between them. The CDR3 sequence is CASSPESMDNSPLHF. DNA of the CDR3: TGTGCCAGCAGCCCCGAGAGTATGGATAATTCACCCCTCCACTTT.

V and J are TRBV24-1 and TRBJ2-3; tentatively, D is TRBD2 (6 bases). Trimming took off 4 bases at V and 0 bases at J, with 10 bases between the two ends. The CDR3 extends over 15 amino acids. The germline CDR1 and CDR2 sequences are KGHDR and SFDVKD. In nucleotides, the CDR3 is TGTGCCACCAGTGACCCGGGGGTTAGCACAGATACGCAGTATTTT. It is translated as CATSDPGVSTDTQYF.

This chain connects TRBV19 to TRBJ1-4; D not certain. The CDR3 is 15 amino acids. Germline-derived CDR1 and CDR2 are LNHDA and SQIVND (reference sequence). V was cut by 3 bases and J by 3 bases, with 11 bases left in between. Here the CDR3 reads CASSMVGLPNEKLFF. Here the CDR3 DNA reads TGTGCCAGTAGTATGGTCGGGCTACCTAATGAAAAACTGTTTTTT.

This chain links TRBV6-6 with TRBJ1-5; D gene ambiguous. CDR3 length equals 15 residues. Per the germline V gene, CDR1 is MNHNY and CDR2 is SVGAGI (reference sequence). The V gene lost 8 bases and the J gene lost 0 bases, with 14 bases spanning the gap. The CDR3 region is CASCTLEGSNQPQHF. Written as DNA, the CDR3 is TGTGCCAGCTGTACGCTCGAGGGTAGCAATCAGCCCCAGCATTTT.

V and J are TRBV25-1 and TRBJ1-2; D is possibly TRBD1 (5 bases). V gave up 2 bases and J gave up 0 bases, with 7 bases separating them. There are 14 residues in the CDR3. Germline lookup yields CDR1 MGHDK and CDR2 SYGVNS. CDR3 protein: CASSEQTANYGYTF. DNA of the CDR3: TGTGCCAGCAGTGAACAGACAGCTAACTATGGCTACACCTTC.

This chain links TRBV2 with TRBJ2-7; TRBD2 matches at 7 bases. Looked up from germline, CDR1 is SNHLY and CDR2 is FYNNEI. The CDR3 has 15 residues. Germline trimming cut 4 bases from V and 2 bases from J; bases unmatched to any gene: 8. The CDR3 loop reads CASSASQRETYEQYF. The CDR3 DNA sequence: TGTGCCAGCAGTGCAAGCCAGCGGGAAACCTACGAGCAGTACTTC.

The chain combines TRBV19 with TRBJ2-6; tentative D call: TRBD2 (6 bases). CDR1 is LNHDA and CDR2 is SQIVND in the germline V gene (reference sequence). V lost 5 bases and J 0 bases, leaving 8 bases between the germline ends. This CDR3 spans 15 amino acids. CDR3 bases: TGTGCCAGTAGTCTCGGGGGCTCTGGGGCCAACGTCCTGACTTTC. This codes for CASSLGGSGANVLTF.

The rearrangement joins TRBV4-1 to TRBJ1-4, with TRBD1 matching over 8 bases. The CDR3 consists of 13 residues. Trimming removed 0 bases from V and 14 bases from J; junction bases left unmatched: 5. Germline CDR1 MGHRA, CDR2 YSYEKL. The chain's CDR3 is CASSQELDRVLFF. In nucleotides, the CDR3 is TGCGCCAGCAGCCAAGAGTTGGACAGGGTGCTGTTTTTT.

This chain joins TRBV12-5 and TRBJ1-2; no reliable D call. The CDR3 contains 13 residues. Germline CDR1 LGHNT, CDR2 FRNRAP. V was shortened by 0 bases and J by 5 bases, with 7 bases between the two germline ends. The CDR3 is CASGLVNGYGYTF. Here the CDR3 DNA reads TGTGCTAGTGGTTTGGTTAACGGGTATGGCTACACCTTC.

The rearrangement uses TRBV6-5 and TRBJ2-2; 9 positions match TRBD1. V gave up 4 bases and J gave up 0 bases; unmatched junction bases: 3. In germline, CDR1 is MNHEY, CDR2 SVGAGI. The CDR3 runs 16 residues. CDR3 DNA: TGTGCCAGCAGTTTCAGACAGGGGGCGAACACCGGGGAGCTGTTTTTT. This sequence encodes CASSFRQGANTGELFF.